This T cell receptor (beta chain) was recorded in a study of cytotoxic CD8 clonotypes in ibrutinib-treated CLL. Generated by immunoSEQ multiplex PCR, the TCRdb table keeps only in-frame clones and is missing some. This table holds roughly 150,000 clones, approximately 80% found once. This CDR3 has 15 amino acids. The chain couples TRBV21-1 to TRBJ1-6. TRBV21-1 is described as a pseudogene. The source of this sequence is a human donor with chronic lymphocytic leukemia. The sequencing here drew on PBMCs, taken after 24 months of ibrutinib treatment. For the CDR3, the DNA is TGTGCCAGCAGCAAAGTTTACTGGACCCCCGGACCCCTCCACTTT. Translating it yields CASSKVYWTPGPLHF.